This is a list of T cell receptor beta chains from one sample in a study of cytomegalovirus exposure and HLA in healthy donors. The data were produced by immunoSEQ multiplex PCR, yet TCRdb's version contains in-frame clones alone and is incomplete. Among roughly 270,000 clones listed, roughly 90% were seen once. Material: PBMCs. All receptors come from a woman aged 18-29 years in good health and CMV-seronegative. Both conserved end residues are trimmed from each CDR3.

V: TRBV7-2
CDR3: ASSWASYYEQY

V: TRBV6-5
CDR3: ASSYWDRKTYEQY

V: TRBV6-5
CDR3: ASSRDSYYGYT

V: TRBV28
CDR3: ASSSGQFESGTEAF

V: TRBV11-3
CDR3: ASSRGTKY

V: TRBV5-6
CDR3: ASSGTGLDGF

V: TRBV20-1
CDR3: SARHYNEQF

V: TRBV11-3
CDR3: ASSTREDRGIYNEQF

V: TRBV6-7
CDR3: ASRGQQAYEQY

V: TRBV30
CDR3: AWSVQWTSGNNEQF

V: TRBV5-1
CDR3: ASSLTGQGVYEQY

V: TRBV25-1
CDR3: ASSDILAGVEQY

V: TRBV29-1
CDR3: SVISGGSYNEQF

V: TRBV11-2
CDR3: ASSTASGRANNEQF

V: TRBV5-8
CDR3: ASSLVTGIGSTEAF

V: TRBV2
CDR3: ASSRTVFHNEQF

V: TRBV6-5
CDR3: ASSSAGVSYNEQF

V: TRBV13
CDR3: ASSFEPYTDTQY

V: TRBV6-6
CDR3: ASSYSIRGAGYGYT

V: TRBV4-1
CDR3: ASSPRTGEGYT

V: TRBV5-1
CDR3: ASSRRTGTQGTEAF

V: TRBV5-1
CDR3: ASSLGTSGRETQY

V: TRBV5-1
CDR3: ASSLLGANTDTQY

V: TRBV7-9
CDR3: ASSLVVARQETQY

V: TRBV9
CDR3: ASSAPQGLNTEAF

V: TRBV14
CDR3: ASSQFSGQGMYT

V: TRBV2
CDR3: ASGHIQGEATNTEAF

V: TRBV7-8
CDR3: ASSQISGAPSYEQY

V: TRBV6-6
CDR3: ASRTGKNIQY

V: TRBV14
CDR3: ASSERYYEQY

V: TRBV12-5
CDR3: ASGLRERHDTQY

V: TRBV5-4
CDR3: ASSAPDRESSYEQY

V: TRBV5-4
CDR3: ASSLLWASDNTQY

V: TRBV5-1
CDR3: ASSPTSGNTGELF

V: TRBV10-2
CDR3: ASSDVVGGRGDTQY

V: TRBV7-9
CDR3: ASSRLVESYNEQF

V: TRBV6-5
CDR3: ASSYQQVYSNQPQH

V: TRBV27
CDR3: ASRLIGSSYEQY

V: TRBV5-4
CDR3: ASSIQGPGKQPLH

V: TRBV27
CDR3: ASSRTSGRQQETQY

V: TRBV7-9
CDR3: ASSSPWVGDTEAF

V: TRBV5-1
CDR3: ASSGVTATYEQY

V: TRBV28
CDR3: ASSQLGSLAYEQF

V: TRBV15
CDR3: ATRLAGYNEQF

V: TRBV15
CDR3: ATSPPGTGSFGYT

V: TRBV5-4
CDR3: ASSLLTVNTEAF

V: TRBV19
CDR3: ASSIDTGTSSFAETQY

V: TRBV7-3
CDR3: ASSLSGGNSPLH

V: TRBV25-1
CDR3: ASSARGGFVGAF

V: TRBV29-1
CDR3: SVRGDNGESDEQY

V: TRBV6-5
CDR3: ASGVNRDGNTIY

V: TRBV9
CDR3: ASSVATAGVSKVGDTQY

V: TRBV11-2
CDR3: ASSSIRGKFAEAF

V: TRBV9
CDR3: ASSVGTSGSNEQF

V: TRBV28
CDR3: ASSLSQGGATEAF